This T cell receptor beta chain was profiled in a study of cytomegalovirus exposure and HLA in healthy donors. Study observations and caveats: Exclusion applied to some V segments, including TRBV6-2 and TRBV6-3, as they were indistinguishable. Analyzed later, most CMV-associated TCR beta chains appeared HLA-restricted. The only immune exposure information that was available was CMV serostatus.

V lost 1 base to trimming and J lost 8 bases; unmatched junction nucleotides: 6. Looked up from germline, CDR1 is SGHNT and CDR2 is YYREEE (reference sequence). The CDR3 loop spans 14 amino acids. This PCR relied on a set of 60 Vbeta primers and 13 Jbeta primers. Assay used: immunoSEQ multiplex PCR; TCRdb lists only in-frame clones, some missing. The sample gives over 100,000 clones, roughly four fifths of which show up once; 22% is in the top ten. On this clone itself: Its cognate antigen is unknown.

The chain has TRBV5-4 and TRBJ2-1, with 7 bases matching TRBD2. The receptor's source is a man younger than 40 in good health and CMV-seropositive. Sequencing was performed on PBMCs. The CDR3 nucleotides are TGTGCCAGCAGCTTGTGGGAGGGCGGTGATGAGCAGTTCTTC. The encoded protein is CASSLWEGGDEQFF.